These 29 T cell receptor beta chains originate from one sample sequenced in a study of technical replicates of blood from several donors. Measured with immunoSEQ multiplex PCR; TCRdb has only the in-frame clones, and not every one. This table has around 85,000 clones, roughly 94% appearing once. The source material was T cells isolated from PBMCs. The source is a human donor in good health.

This rearrangement joins TRBV7-8 to TRBJ2-1, with 7 nucleotides matching TRBD1. V lost 2 bases to trimming and J lost 6 bases; unmatched junction nucleotides: 7. In germline, CDR1 is SGHVS, CDR2 FQNEAQ. The CDR3 loop spans 15 amino acids. CDR3: CASSLPYRQGNEQFF. In DNA, the CDR3 is TGTGCCAGCAGCTTACCCTACCGACAGGGCAATGAGCAGTTCTTC.

The chain combines TRBV19 with TRBJ2-2, with 9 bases aligning to TRBD1. There are 17 residues in the CDR3. The V and J ends lost 5 bases and 2 bases, in that order; junction bases with no gene match: 9. Germline V gives CDR1 LNHDA, CDR2 SQIVND (reference sequence). The CDR3 DNA sequence: TGTGCCAGTAGTGGGGGACCGGGACAGGGTAACACCGGGGAGCTGTTTTTT. Protein product: CASSGGPGQGNTGELFF. The variable domain in full, with the rest retrieved from reference TRBV19 and TRBJ2-2, is DGGITQSPKYLFRKEGQNVTLSCEQNLNHDAMYWYRQDPGQGLRLIYYSQIVNDFQKGDIAEGYSVSREKKESFPLTVTSAQKNPTAFYLCASSGGPGQGNTGELFFGEGSRLTVL.

The V gene is TRBV6-6, the J gene TRBJ2-2; TRBD1 is a possible D gene (5 bases). V was pared by 6 bases and J by 0 bases, with 14 bases between. Germline V CDR1 and CDR2: MNHNY, SVGAGI (reference sequence). CDR3 size: 16 residues. CDR3 residues: CASRGSGYANTGELFF. The CDR3 DNA is TGTGCCAGCAGAGGGTCAGGGTACGCGAACACCGGGGAGCTGTTTTTT.

The rearrangement joins TRBV2 to TRBJ1-2; D call uncertain. Germline CDR1 is SNHLY and CDR2 is FYNNEI. Trimming removed 0 bases from V and 4 bases from J, with 9 bases in between. The CDR3 totals 14 residues. The CDR3 is CASSEADWSYGYTF. The CDR3 DNA reads as TGTGCCAGCAGTGAAGCAGATTGGAGCTATGGCTACACCTTC.

The genes are TRBV5-1 and TRBJ2-2; D is ambiguous. This CDR3 region has 12 residues. The V gene's germline CDR1 is SGHRS and CDR2 YFSETQ. Trimming stripped 4 bases from V and 10 bases from J, with 11 bases between. The CDR3 here is CASSPRSEELFF. The CDR3 region has the DNA TGCGCCAGCAGCCCTAGGAGCGAGGAGCTGTTTTTT.

V and J are TRBV4-1 and TRBJ2-5; no definite D call. Deletions cut 1 base from V and 3 bases from J, with 9 bases between. In germline, CDR1 is MGHRA, CDR2 YSYEKL. The CDR3 has 14 residues. In DNA form, the CDR3 reads TGCGCCAGCAGCCAAGTACCTGCGAAAGAGACCCAGTACTTC. Encoded protein: CASSQVPAKETQYF.

The rearrangement uses TRBV28 and TRBJ1-2; a weak D match, TRBD1 (5 bases). This CDR3 is 11 amino acids long. Germline CDR1 and CDR2: MDHEN and SYDVKM. CDR3: CAAGDNYGYTF. DNA for the CDR3: TGTGCAGCGGGGGATAACTATGGCTACACCTTC.

The chain recombines TRBV5-1 with TRBJ2-7; 9 bases map to TRBD1. The germline gives CDR1 SGHRS, CDR2 YFSETQ. V lost 2 bases to trimming and J lost 2 bases; unmatched junction nucleotides: 5. CDR3 size: 15 residues. The CDR3 protein is CASSLRGQGPYEQYF. The CDR3 DNA follows: TGCGCCAGCAGCTTAAGGGGACAGGGACCCTACGAGCAGTACTTC.

The V gene is TRBV18, the J gene TRBJ2-7, with unresolved D. CDR1 and CDR2 from the germline V gene are KGHSH and LQKENI. The CDR3 runs 13 residues. Deletions cut 4 bases from V and 3 bases from J, with 10 bases between. This chain's CDR3 is CASSLRNYYEQYF. The DNA of the CDR3 is TGTGCCAGCTCACTCCGGAACTACTACGAGCAGTACTTC.

V usage is TRBV6-1 and J usage is TRBJ1-5; 7 bases match TRBD1. V was clipped by 4 bases and J by 1 base; unmatched bases: 1. The CDR3 loop spans 14 amino acids. Germline V gene lookup returns CDR1 MNHNS and CDR2 SASEGT. The CDR3 here is CASSGQGSNQPQHF. CDR3 DNA: TGTGCCAGCAGTGGACAGGGCAGCAATCAGCCCCAGCATTTT.

The gene calls are TRBV7-9 and TRBJ2-7, with 7 bases lining up with TRBD1. With V trimmed by 3 bases and J by 3 bases, 11 bases remained unmatched. The CDR3 covers 16 residues. Germline V gene data show CDR1 as SEHNR and CDR2 as FQNEAQ (reference sequence). The CDR3 region is CASSFNGLAGGYEQYF. CDR3 nucleotides: TGTGCCAGCAGCTTCAATGGGCTAGCAGGGGGCTACGAGCAGTACTTC.

The V and J genes are TRBV9 and TRBJ2-6; 9 bases align to TRBD1. The J segment lost 1 base and the V segment lost 3 bases, leaving 11 bases of the junction unmatched. The CDR3 has 19 amino acids. Germline CDR1 is SGDLS and CDR2 is YYNGEE. The CDR3 DNA follows: TGTGCCAGCAGCGGAACCGGGACAGGGTACGGTTCTGGGGCCAACGTCCTGACTTTC. It encodes CASSGTGTGYGSGANVLTF.

V gene TRBV7-9 combines with J gene TRBJ2-5; TRBD1 matches at 9 bases. Germline V CDR1 and CDR2: SEHNR, FQNEAQ (reference sequence). Unmatched junction bases numbered 4, after V lost 5 bases and J lost 3 bases. The length of the CDR3 is 14 residues. The CDR3 reads CASSDRDREETQYF. CDR3 DNA sequence: TGTGCCAGCAGCGACCGGGACAGGGAAGAGACCCAGTACTTC.

This chain connects TRBV5-1 to TRBJ2-2, with TRBD2 matching 12 bases. Per the germline V gene, CDR1 is SGHRS and CDR2 is YFSETQ. Trimming removed 4 bases from V and 8 bases from J; junction bases left unmatched: 9. The CDR3 runs 16 residues. DNA for the CDR3: TGCGCCAGCAGCCCTCCTAGCGGGAGGGCCACAGGGGAGCTGTTTTTT. This sequence encodes CASSPPSGRATGELFF.

The V and J genes are TRBV5-1 and TRBJ2-7; D might be TRBD2 (6 bases). The germline gives CDR1 SGHRS, CDR2 YFSETQ. The V end lost 0 bases, the J end lost 5 bases, and 15 bases lay between the germline ends. The CDR3 runs 15 residues. In DNA form, the CDR3 reads TGCGCCAGCAGCTTGGATCTTACTAGCTTCGACGAGCAGTACTTC. This codes for CASSLDLTSFDEQYF.

The DNA for the CDR3 is TGTGCCAGCAGCGTAGGGCGCAGGGTGGACGGCACAGATACGCAGTATTTT. This sequence encodes CASSVGRRVDGTDTQYF. This chain connects TRBV9 to TRBJ2-3, with D maybe TRBD1 (5 bases). The CDR3 length is 17 residues. Germline-derived CDR1 and CDR2 are SGDLS and YYNGEE. V dropped 0 bases and J dropped 1 base, with 15 bases sitting between them.

The genes are TRBV4-1 and TRBJ2-7; D unresolved. The CDR3 extends over 17 amino acids. V lost 1 base and J 3 bases, leaving 19 bases between the germline ends. The germline gives CDR1 MGHRA, CDR2 YSYEKL. The CDR3 spells CASSQGRPAPKNYEQYF. As DNA, the CDR3 is TGCGCCAGCAGCCAAGGCCGTCCCGCGCCTAAAAACTACGAGCAGTACTTC.

The chain combines TRBV9 with TRBJ2-1, with 7 bases identical to TRBD1. The V gene's germline CDR1 is SGDLS and CDR2 YYNGEE. V was clipped by 4 bases and J by 4 bases; unmatched bases: 11. This CDR3 spans 16 amino acids. CDR3 sequence: CASSKTGTDPYNEQFF. The CDR3, as DNA: TGTGCCAGCAGCAAAACCGGGACAGATCCATACAATGAGCAGTTCTTC.

DNA for the CDR3: TGTGCTAGTGGTTTGGTACGAACCGGGGGGGGACATAATGAGCAGTTCTTC. Protein: CASGLVRTGGGHNEQFF. The chain recombines TRBV12-5 with TRBJ2-1; 8 bases fit TRBD2. V was pared by 0 bases and J by 7 bases, with 11 bases of the junction left unmatched. Germline V gene data show CDR1 as LGHNT and CDR2 as FRNRAP. The CDR3 loop spans 17 amino acids.

The chain is built from TRBV30 and TRBJ1-5, with D possibly TRBD1 on 5 matching bases. The V and J ends lost 4 bases and 5 bases respectively, with 15 bases between them. Germline values: CDR1 GTSNPN, CDR2 SVGIG (reference sequence). The CDR3 is made up of 14 amino acids. CDR3 DNA: TGTGCCTGGACTATTGGGGGGACCGATCAGCCCCAGCATTTT. It yields the protein CAWTIGGTDQPQHF.

The V call is TRBV5-8, the J call TRBJ2-2; 9 bases are a match to TRBD2. Germline CDR1 is SGHTS and CDR2 is YDEGEE. J gave up 6 bases and V 1 base, and 13 bases lay outside the gene matches. This CDR3 comprises 18 residues. The CDR3 loop is CASSLTAPGTSWSGELFF. CDR3 DNA: TGTGCCAGCAGCTTGACAGCCCCCGGGACTAGCTGGTCCGGGGAGCTGTTTTTT.

The CDR3 DNA sequence: TGTGCCAGCACCGGGACAGGGAGCACTGAAGCTTTCTTT. The encoded protein is CASTGTGSTEAFF. This chain uses TRBV7-9 with TRBJ1-1, with 9 bases fitting TRBD1. The junction had 4 bases not matched to a gene; V was cut back by 7 bases and J by 4 bases. This CDR3 is built from 13 residues. CDR1 and CDR2 (germline): SEHNR, FQNEAQ (reference sequence).

The chain is built from TRBV6-6 and TRBJ2-1, with 8 nucleotides matching TRBD2. This CDR3 has 15 residues. With V trimmed by 6 bases and J by 8 bases, 12 bases remained unmatched. Germline lookup yields CDR1 MNHNY and CDR2 SVGAGI (reference sequence). CDR3 region: CASRSGLGARYEQFF. For the CDR3, the DNA is TGTGCCAGCAGGTCGGGACTAGGGGCTAGGTATGAGCAGTTCTTC.

This chain joins TRBV10-3 and TRBJ2-5; tentative D call: TRBD1 (5 bases). The V end lost 4 bases, the J end lost 1 base, and 7 bases lay between the germline ends. The CDR3 sequence is 13 residues long. Germline values: CDR1 ENHRY, CDR2 SYGVKD. CDR3 sequence (DNA): TGTGCCATCAGTGGCCAGGGCCAAGAGACCCAGTACTTC. Translation gives CAISGQGQETQYF.

The V call is TRBV6-1, the J call TRBJ1-5; tentative D call: TRBD1 (6 bases). Germline V CDR1 and CDR2: MNHNS, SASEGT. Between the trimmed V and J ends, which lost 7 bases and 1 base, there was a span of 14 bases. The CDR3 covers 15 residues. As DNA, the CDR3 is TGTGCCAGCACCCTACAGGGAGTCAGCAATCAGCCCCAGCATTTT. It encodes CASTLQGVSNQPQHF.

The gene calls are TRBV4-1 and TRBJ2-1; TRBD2 matches at 10 bases. Losses at the gene ends were 6 bases for V and 6 bases for J; bases not matched to a gene: 8. Germline CDR1 reads MGHRA; CDR2 reads YSYEKL. The length of the CDR3 is 15 residues. The CDR3 DNA sequence: TGCGCCAGCAGGGACCTAGCGGGGGCCACCAATGAGCAGTTCTTC. Residues: CASRDLAGATNEQFF.

This clone appeared a single time. The V and J genes are TRBV5-1 and TRBJ2-7; 10 bases align to TRBD1. V lost 4 bases, J lost 3 bases, and 10 bases stayed unmatched. The germline gives CDR1 SGHRS, CDR2 YFSETQ. CDR3 length: 16 amino acids. CDR3 bases: TGCGCCAGCAGCAGACCGGGACAGGGGTACGACTACGAGCAGTACTTC. Encoded protein: CASSRPGQGYDYEQYF.

The chain uses TRBV5-5 and TRBJ1-1; D not resolved. The CDR3 covers 13 residues. Germline loops: CDR1 SGHKS, CDR2 YYEKEE (reference sequence). Trimming took off 0 bases at V and 7 bases at J, with 10 bases between the two ends. CDR3 in amino acids: CASSLAVGYEAFF. The CDR3 DNA reads as TGTGCCAGCAGCTTGGCCGTCGGGTATGAAGCTTTCTTT.

The rearrangement links TRBV7-9 to TRBJ2-1; a weak D match, TRBD1 (6 bases). This CDR3 has 12 amino acids. Trimming cost V 5 bases and J 9 bases, with 11 bases left between them. The germline V gene has CDR1 SEHNR and CDR2 FQNEAQ (reference sequence). The CDR3: CASSHDRPEQFF. CDR3 coding DNA: TGTGCCAGCAGCCACGACAGGCCTGAGCAGTTCTTC.